The T cell receptor beta chain described here comes from a study of T cells expressing NK-cell markers. Across the whole study: In the group of eight sequenced donors, seven were HCMV-seropositive and one was seronegative. Study-wide findings and caveats: Topping the CD3+CD56-NKG2C+ fraction as well were these clonotypes, in several donors.

The CDR3 has 16 residues. Per the germline V gene, CDR1 is SGHDN and CDR2 is FVKESK. A remark on this clonotype: The target antigen is unknown.

Beta-chain TCR cDNA was generated via 5'RACE template switching with UMIs. For each CDR3 protein, TCRdb gives one entry from its re-call of the 5' RACE reads, without DNA. With about 260,000 distinct CDR3 sequences in the sample, the ten largest clones hold 0.39%. The sequence derives from a man aged 18 to 30 in good health. The V and J genes are TRBV14 and TRBJ2-1; as DNA is missing, the TRBD2 call by TCRdb cannot be tested. Sequencing was done on a sample of blood T cells: a sorted CD56 or NKG2C T cell subset, CD4+ or CD8+ T cells, or bulk PBMC T cells (not recorded which). CDR3 amino acids: CASSPIGAGGPHEQFF.